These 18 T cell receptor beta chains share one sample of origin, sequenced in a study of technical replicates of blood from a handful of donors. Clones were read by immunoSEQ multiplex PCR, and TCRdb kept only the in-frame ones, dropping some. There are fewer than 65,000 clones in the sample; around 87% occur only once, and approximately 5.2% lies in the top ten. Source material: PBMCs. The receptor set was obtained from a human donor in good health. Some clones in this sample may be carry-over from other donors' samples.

DNA for the CDR3: TGTGCCAGCAGTAGGGAACAGGGGGCCCACGAGCAGTTCTTC. This encodes CASSREQGAHEQFF. The chain links TRBV7-7 to TRBJ2-1, with 9 positions matching TRBD1. Germline V gene data show CDR1 as SSHAT and CDR2 as FNYEAQ (reference sequence). Unmatched junction bases numbered 10, after V lost 6 bases and J lost 10 bases. This CDR3 has 14 residues.

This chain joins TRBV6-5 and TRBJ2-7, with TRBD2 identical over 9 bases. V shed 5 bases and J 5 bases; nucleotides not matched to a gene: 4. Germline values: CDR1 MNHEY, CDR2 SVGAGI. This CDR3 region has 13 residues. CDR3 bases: TGTGCCAGCAGTAGGACTAGCGCCCACGAGCAGTACTTC. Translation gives CASSRTSAHEQYF.

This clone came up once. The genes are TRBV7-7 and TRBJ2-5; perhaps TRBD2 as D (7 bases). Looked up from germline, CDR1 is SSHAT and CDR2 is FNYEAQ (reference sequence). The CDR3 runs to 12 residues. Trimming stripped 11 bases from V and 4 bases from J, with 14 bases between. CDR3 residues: CAVGGARETQYF. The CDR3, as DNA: TGTGCCGTAGGGGGGGCCCGAGAGACCCAGTACTTC.

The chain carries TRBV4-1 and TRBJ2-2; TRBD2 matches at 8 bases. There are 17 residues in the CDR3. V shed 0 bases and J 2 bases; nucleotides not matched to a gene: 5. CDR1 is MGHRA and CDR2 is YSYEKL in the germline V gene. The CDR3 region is CASSQDKRGRNTGELFF. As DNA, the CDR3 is TGCGCCAGCAGCCAAGATAAGCGGGGGCGTAACACCGGGGAGCTGTTTTTT.

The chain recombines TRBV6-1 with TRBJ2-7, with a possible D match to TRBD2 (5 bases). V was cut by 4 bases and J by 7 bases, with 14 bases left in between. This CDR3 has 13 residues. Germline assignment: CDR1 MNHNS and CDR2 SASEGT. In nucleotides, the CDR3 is TGTGCCAGCAGTGCGGACTGGGCTAATGAGCAGTACTTC. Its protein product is CASSADWANEQYF.

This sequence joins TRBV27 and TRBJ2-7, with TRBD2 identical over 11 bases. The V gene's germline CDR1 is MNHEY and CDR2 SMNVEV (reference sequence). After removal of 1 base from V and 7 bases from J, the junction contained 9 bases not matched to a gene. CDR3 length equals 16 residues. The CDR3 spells CASSLWVAGGPREQYF. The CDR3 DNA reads TGTGCCAGCAGTTTATGGGTAGCGGGGGGGCCACGGGAGCAGTACTTC.

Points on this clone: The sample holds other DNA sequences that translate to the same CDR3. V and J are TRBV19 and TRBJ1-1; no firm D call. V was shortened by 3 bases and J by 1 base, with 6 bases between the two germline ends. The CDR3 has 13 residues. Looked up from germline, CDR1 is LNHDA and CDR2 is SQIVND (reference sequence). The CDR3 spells CASSIRENTEAFF. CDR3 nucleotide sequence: TGTGCCAGTAGTATCCGGGAGAACACTGAAGCTTTCTTT.

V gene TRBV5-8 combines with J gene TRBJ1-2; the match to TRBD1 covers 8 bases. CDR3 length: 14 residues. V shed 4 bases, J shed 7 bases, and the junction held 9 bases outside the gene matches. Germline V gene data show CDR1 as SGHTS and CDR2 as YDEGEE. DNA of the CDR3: TGTGCCAGCAGCGCTCCGGGACAGGCCTTTGGCTACACCTTC. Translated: CASSAPGQAFGYTF.

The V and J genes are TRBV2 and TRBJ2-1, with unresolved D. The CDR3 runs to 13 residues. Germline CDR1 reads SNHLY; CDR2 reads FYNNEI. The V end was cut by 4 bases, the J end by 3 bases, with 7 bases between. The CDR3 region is CASSGRFYNEQFF. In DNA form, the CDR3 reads TGTGCCAGCAGTGGTCGGTTCTACAATGAGCAGTTCTTC.

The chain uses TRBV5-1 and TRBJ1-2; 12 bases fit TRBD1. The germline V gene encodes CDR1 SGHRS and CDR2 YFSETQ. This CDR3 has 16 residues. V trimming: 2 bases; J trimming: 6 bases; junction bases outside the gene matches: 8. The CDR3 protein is CASSLYRDRGPHGYTF. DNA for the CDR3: TGCGCCAGCAGCTTATACCGGGACAGGGGGCCCCATGGCTACACCTTC.

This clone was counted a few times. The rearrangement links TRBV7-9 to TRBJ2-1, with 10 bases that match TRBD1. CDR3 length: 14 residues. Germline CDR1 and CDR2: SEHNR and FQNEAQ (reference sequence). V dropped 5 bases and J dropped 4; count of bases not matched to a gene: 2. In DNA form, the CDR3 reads TGTGCCAGCAGCGGGACAGGGGATTACAATGAGCAGTTCTTC. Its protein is CASSGTGDYNEQFF.

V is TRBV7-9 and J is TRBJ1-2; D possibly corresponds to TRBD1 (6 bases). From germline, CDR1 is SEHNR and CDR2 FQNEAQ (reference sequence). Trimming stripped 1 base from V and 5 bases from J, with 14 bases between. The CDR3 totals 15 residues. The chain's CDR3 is CASSLDWGRRYGYTF. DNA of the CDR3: TGTGCCAGCAGCTTAGACTGGGGGCGGAGGTATGGCTACACCTTC. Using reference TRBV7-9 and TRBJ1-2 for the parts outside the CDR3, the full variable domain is DTGVSQNPRHKITKRGQNVTFRCDPISEHNRLYWYRQTLGQGPEFLTYFQNEAQLEKSRLLSDRFSAERPKGSFSTLEIQRTEQGDSAMYLCASSLDWGRRYGYTFGSGTRLTVV.

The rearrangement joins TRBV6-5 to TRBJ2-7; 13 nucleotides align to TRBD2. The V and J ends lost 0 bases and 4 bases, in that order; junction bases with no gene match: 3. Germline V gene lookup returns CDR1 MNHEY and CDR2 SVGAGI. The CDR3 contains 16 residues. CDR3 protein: CASSYSTSGRAYEQYF. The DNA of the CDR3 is TGTGCCAGCAGTTACTCAACTAGCGGGAGGGCATACGAGCAGTACTTC.

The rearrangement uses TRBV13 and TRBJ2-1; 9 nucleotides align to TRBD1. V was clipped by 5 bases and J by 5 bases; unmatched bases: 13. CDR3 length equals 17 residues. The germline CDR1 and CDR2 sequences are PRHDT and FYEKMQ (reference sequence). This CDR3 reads CASSTGQGPFFDNEQFF. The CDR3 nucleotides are TGTGCCAGCAGCACAGGACAGGGGCCGTTCTTCGACAATGAGCAGTTCTTC.

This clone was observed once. The CDR3: CASRVTGVSNQPQHF. In nucleotides, the CDR3 is TGTGCCAGCAGAGTTACAGGGGTCAGCAATCAGCCCCAGCATTTT. The J gene is TRBJ1-5, the V gene TRBV6-1; TRBD1 matches 7 bases. The CDR3 contains 15 residues. Unmatched junction bases numbered 6, after V lost 6 bases and J lost 1 base. Germline lookup yields CDR1 MNHNS and CDR2 SASEGT.

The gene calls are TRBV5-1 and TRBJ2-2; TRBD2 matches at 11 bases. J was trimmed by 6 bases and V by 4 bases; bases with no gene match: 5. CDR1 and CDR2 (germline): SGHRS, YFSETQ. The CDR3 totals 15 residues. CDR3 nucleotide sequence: TGCGCCAGCAGCACCCGACTAGCGGGGCCCGGGGAGCTGTTTTTT. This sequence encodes CASSTRLAGPGELFF.

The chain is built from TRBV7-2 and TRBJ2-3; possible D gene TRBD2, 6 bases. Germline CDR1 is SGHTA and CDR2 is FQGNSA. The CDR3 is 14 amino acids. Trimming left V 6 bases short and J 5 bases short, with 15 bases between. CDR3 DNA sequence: TGTGCCAGCAGAGCTGGCGGGACGGTAGATACGCAGTATTTT. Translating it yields CASRAGGTVDTQYF.

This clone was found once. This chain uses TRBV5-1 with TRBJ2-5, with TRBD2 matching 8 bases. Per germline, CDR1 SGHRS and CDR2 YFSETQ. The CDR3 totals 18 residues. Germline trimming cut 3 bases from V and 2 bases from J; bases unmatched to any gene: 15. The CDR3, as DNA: TGCGCCAGCAGCTACTCACCTGCTGGACTAGCTACGCAAGAGACCCAGTACTTC. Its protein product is CASSYSPAGLATQETQYF.